This paragraph covers one T cell receptor (beta chain) sequence. TCRdb's table, derived via immunoSEQ multiplex PCR, lists solely in-frame clones and lacks some. The sample holds a few million clones, 92% seen once. The data are from a study of shared clonotypes between healthy human individuals. The CDR3 totals 14 residues. Deletions cut 7 bases from V and 3 bases from J, with 16 bases between. Per germline, CDR1 LNHNV and CDR2 YYDKDF (reference sequence). This sequence was found in a man in his late teens or twenties in good health. Some clones in this sample may be carry-over from other donors' samples. The specimen sequenced was naive CD4+ T cells from PBMCs. Subset indicated: CD45RA+ positively selected. The chain couples TRBV15 to TRBJ2-7, with a weak D call TRBD1 (7 bases). The CDR3 loop reads CATMKPGGHYEQYF. Written as DNA, the CDR3 is TGTGCCACCATGAAGCCAGGGGGGCACTACGAGCAGTACTTC.